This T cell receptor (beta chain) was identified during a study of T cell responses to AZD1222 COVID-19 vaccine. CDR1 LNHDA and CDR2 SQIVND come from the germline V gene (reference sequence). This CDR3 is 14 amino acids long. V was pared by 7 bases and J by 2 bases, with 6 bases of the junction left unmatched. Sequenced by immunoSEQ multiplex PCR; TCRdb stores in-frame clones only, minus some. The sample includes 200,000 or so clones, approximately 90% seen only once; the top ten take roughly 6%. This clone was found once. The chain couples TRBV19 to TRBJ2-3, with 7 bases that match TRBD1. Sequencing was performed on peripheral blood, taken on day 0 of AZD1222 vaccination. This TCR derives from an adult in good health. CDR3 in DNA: TGTGCCAGTAAGCTGACAGGGACCACAGATACGCAGTATTTT. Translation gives CASKLTGTTDTQYF.